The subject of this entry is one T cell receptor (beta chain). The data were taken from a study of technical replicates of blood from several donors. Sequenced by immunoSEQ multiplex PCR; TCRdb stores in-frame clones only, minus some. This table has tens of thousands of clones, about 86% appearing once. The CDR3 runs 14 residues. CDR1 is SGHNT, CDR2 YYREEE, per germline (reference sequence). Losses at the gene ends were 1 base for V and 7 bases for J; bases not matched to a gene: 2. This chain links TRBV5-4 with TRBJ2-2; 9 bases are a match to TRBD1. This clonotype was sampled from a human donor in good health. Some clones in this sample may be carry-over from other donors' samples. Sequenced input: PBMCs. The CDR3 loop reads CASSLTGGHGELFF. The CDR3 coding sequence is TGTGCCAGCAGCTTGACAGGGGGCCACGGGGAGCTGTTTTTT.